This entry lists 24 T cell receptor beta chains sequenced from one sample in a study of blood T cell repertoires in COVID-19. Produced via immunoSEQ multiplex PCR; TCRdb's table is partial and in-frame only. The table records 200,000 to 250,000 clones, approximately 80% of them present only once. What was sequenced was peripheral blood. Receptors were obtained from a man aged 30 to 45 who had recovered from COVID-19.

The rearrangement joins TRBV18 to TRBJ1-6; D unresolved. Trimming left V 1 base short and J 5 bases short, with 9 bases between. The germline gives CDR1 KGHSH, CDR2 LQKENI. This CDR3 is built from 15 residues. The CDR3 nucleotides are TGTGCCAGCTCACCACAGGAGGAGGATAATTCACCCCTCCACTTT. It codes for CASSPQEEDNSPLHF.

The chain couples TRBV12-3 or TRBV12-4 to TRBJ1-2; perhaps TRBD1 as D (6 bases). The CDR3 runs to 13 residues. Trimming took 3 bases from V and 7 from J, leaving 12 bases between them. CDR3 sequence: CASSLHGQPGYTF. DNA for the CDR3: TGTGCCAGCAGTTTGCACGGACAGCCTGGCTACACCTTC.

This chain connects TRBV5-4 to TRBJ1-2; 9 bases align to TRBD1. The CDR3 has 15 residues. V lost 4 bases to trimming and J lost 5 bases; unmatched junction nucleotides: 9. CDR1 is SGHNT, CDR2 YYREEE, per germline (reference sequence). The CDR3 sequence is CASSGSPGTGYGYTF. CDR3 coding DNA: TGTGCCAGCAGCGGGAGTCCCGGGACAGGGTATGGCTACACCTTC. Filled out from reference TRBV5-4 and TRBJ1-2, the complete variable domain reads ETGVTQSPTHLIKTRGQQVTLRCSSQSGHNTVSWYQQALGQGPQFIFQYYREEENGRGNFPPRFSGLQFPNYSSELNVNALELDDSALYLCASSGSPGTGYGYTFGSGTRLTVV.

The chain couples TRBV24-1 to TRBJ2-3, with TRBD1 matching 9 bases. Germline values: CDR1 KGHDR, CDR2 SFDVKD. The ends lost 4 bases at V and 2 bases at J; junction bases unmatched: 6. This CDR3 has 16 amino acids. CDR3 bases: TGTGCCACCAGTGAACCCGGGACAGGGCCCACAGATACGCAGTATTTT. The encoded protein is CATSEPGTGPTDTQYF.

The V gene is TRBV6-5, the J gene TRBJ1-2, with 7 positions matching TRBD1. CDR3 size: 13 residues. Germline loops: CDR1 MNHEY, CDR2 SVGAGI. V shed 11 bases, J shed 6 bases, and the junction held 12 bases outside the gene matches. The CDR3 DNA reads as TGTGCCGGGGATCAGTCAGGGGGACATGGCTACACCTTC. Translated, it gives CAGDQSGGHGYTF.

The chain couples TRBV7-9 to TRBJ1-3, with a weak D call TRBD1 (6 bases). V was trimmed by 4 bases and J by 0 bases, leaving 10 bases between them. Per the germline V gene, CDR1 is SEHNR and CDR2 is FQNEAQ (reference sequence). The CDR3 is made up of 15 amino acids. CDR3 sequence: CASSSGTLSGNTIYF. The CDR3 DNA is TGTGCCAGCAGCTCCGGGACACTCTCTGGAAACACCATATATTTT.

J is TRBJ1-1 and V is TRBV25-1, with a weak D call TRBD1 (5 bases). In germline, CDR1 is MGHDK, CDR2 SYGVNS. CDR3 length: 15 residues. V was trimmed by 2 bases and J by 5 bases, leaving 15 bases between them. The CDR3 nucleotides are TGTGCCAGCAGTGAACGGGCGCCGGCAGGGACTGAAGCTTTCTTT. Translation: CASSERAPAGTEAFF.

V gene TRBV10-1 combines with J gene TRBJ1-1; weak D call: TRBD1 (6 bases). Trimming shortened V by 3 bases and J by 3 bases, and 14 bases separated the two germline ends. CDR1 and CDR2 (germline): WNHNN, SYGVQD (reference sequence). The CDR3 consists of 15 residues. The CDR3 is CASSEEGTGHTEAFF. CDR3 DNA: TGCGCCAGCAGTGAAGAGGGCACAGGGCACACTGAAGCTTTCTTT.

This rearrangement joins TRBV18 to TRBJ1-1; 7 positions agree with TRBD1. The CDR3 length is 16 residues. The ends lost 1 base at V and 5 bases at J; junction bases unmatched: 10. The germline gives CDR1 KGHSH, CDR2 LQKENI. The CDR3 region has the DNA TGTGCCAGCTCACCACTGTCGCAGCAGGGGGGAACTGAAGCTTTCTTT. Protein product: CASSPLSQQGGTEAFF.

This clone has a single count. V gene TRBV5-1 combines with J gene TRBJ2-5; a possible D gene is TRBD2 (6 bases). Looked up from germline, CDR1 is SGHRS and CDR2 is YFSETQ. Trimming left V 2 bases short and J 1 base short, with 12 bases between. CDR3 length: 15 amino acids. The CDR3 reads CASSFASSVQETQYF. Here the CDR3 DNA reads TGCGCCAGCAGCTTTGCGTCTAGCGTCCAAGAGACCCAGTACTTC.

The CDR3 here is CASSQFGATSPLHF. DNA of the CDR3: TGTGCCAGCAGCCAATTCGGTGCTACCTCACCCCTCCACTTT. The chain is built from TRBV14 and TRBJ1-6; D unresolved. Germline V gene data show CDR1 as SGHDN and CDR2 as FVKESK. The CDR3 is 14 amino acids. V lost 2 bases and J 10 bases, leaving 12 bases between the germline ends.

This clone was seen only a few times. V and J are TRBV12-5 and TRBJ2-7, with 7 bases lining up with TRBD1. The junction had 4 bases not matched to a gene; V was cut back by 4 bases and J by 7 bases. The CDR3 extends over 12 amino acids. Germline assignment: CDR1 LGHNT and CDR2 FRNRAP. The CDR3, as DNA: TGTGCTAGTGGTTCCCGACAGGGAGAGCAGTACTTC. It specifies CASGSRQGEQYF.

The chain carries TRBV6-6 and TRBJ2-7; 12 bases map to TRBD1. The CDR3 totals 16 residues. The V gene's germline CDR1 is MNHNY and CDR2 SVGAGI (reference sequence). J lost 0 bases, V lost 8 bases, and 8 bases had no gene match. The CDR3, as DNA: TGTGCCAGCCGGGACAGGGGGCGTCATCTCTCCTACGAGCAGTACGTC. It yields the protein CASRDRGRHLSYEQYV.

The CDR3 DNA sequence: TGTGCCAGCAGCTACATAGCCAGCAATGAGCAGTTCTTC. Translated, it gives CASSYIASNEQFF. The chain joins TRBV11-3 to TRBJ2-1; D gene unclear. V lost 4 bases, J lost 6 bases, and 10 bases lay in between. This CDR3 spans 13 amino acids. Germline assignment: CDR1 SGHNT and CDR2 YENEEA.

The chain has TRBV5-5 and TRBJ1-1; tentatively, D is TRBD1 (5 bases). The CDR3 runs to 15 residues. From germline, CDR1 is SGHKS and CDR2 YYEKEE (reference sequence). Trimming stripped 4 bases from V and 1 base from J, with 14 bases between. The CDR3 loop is CASSALGQPNTEAFF. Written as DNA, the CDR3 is TGTGCCAGCAGCGCCCTGGGGCAGCCGAACACTGAAGCTTTCTTT.

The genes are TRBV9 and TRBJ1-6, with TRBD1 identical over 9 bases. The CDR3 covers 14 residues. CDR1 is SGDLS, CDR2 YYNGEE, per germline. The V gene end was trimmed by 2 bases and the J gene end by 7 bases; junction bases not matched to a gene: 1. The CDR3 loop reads CASSVGQGNSPLHF. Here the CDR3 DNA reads TGTGCCAGCAGCGTGGGACAGGGAAATTCACCCCTCCACTTT.

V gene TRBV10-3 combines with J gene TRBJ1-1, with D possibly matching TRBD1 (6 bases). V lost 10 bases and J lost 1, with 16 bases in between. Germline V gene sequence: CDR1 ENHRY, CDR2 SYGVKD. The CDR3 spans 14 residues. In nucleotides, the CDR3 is TGTGCCACCACACCACCGGGACAGAACACTGAAGCTTTCTTT. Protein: CATTPPGQNTEAFF.

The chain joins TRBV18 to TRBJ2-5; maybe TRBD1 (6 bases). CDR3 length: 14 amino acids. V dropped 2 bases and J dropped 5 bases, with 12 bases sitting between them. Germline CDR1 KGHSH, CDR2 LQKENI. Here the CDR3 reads CASSPKQGGETQYF. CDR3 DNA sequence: TGTGCCAGCTCACCAAAACAGGGCGGGGAGACCCAGTACTTC.

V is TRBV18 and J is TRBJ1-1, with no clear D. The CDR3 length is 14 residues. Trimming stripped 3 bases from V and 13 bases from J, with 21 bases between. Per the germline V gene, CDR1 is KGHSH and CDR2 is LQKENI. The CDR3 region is CASSPYDGAANDFF. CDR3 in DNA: TGTGCCAGCTCACCTTATGACGGAGCGGCGAATGATTTCTTT.

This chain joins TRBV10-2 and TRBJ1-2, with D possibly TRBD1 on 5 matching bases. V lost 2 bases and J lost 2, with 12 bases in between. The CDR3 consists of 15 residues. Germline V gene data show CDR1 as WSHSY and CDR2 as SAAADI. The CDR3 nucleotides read TGCGCCAGCAGTGAGGGCAGGGCAGTAAACTATGGCTACACCTTC. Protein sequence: CASSEGRAVNYGYTF.

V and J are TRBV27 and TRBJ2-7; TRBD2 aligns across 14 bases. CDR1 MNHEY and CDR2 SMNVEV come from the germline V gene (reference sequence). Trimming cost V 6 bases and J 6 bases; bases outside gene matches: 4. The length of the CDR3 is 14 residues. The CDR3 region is CASRWGLAGVEQYV. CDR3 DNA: TGTGCCAGCAGATGGGGACTAGCGGGGGTCGAGCAGTACGTC.

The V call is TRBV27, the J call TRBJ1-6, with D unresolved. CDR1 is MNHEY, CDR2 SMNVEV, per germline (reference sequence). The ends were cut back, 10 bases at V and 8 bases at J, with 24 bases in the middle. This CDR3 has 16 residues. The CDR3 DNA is TGTGCCACGAAGAGGGCCGAACAATCCTCTTATTCACCCCTCCACTTT. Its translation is CATKRAEQSSYSPLHF.

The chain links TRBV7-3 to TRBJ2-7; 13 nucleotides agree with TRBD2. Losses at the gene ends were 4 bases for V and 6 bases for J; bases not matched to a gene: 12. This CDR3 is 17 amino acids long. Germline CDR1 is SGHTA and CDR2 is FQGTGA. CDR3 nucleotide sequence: TGTGCCAGCAGCTACTCACCCGGACTAGCGGGGGCCAGCGAGCAGTACTTC. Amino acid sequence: CASSYSPGLAGASEQYF.

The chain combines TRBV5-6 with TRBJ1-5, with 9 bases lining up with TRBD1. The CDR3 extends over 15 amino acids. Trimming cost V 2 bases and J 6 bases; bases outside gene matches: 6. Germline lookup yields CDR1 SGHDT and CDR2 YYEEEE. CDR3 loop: CASSFWDRAGQPQHF. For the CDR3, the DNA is TGTGCCAGCAGCTTTTGGGACAGGGCGGGTCAGCCCCAGCATTTT.